The entry that follows covers one T cell receptor beta chain sequence. What it binds is not known. This sample was taken from a study of immune evolution from preneoplasia to lung adenocarcinoma. The V end was cut by 4 bases, the J end by 9 bases, with 4 bases between. The CDR3 has 10 amino acids. Germline loops: CDR1 MNHNY, CDR2 SVGAGI (reference sequence). Only in-frame clones appear in the TCRdb table, and some are missing; sequencing was by immunoSEQ multiplex PCR. Here the sample spans about 6,100 clones, around four fifths being singletons. Overall study results and limits: Later-stage lesions seemingly showed higher T cell density and diversity than normal lung.

The source material was FFPE minimally invasive lung adenocarcinoma tissue. This TCR came from a person aged 50-70 years with lung adenocarcinoma. This rearrangement joins TRBV6-6 to TRBJ2-4; D not resolved. CDR3 sequence: CASSSAIQYF. The CDR3 nucleotides are TGTGCCAGCAGTTCTGCCATTCAGTACTTC.